Shown below are 8 T cell receptor beta chains from a single sample sequenced in a study of monozygotic twins with inflammatory bowel disease. TCRdb re-analyzed the 5' RACE reads; it lists each CDR3 protein once, without DNA. This repertoire includes approximately 200,000 distinct CDR3 sequences. Sequenced sample: blood. The origin of the receptors is a human donor with ulcerative colitis or Crohn's disease, or a healthy co-twin of an affected twin (not recorded which).

The J gene is TRBJ1-2, the V gene TRBV20-1. The length of the CDR3 is 13 residues. Germline V gene sequence: CDR1 DFQATT, CDR2 SNEGSKA (reference sequence). The CDR3 region is CSARIRQERSYTF.

The chain links TRBV15 to TRBJ2-5. Germline values: CDR1 LNHNV, CDR2 YYDKDF (reference sequence). This CDR3 contains 15 residues. The CDR3: CATSSSLGGAETQYF.

The V and J genes are TRBV5-1 and TRBJ2-5. This CDR3 is built from 11 residues. In germline, CDR1 is SGHRS, CDR2 YFSETQ. CDR3: CASSLTETQYF.

V is TRBV5-1 and J is TRBJ2-2; TCRdb outputs TRBD1, but without DNA this stays unchecked. This CDR3 spans 16 amino acids. CDR1 is SGHRS and CDR2 is YFSETQ in the germline V gene. The CDR3 here is CASSATGTPNTGELFF.

This sequence joins TRBV7-9 and TRBJ1-5; TCRdb lists TRBD1, though no DNA is available to test this call. The CDR3 sequence is 17 residues long. The V gene's germline CDR1 is SEHNR and CDR2 FQNEAQ (reference sequence). This CDR3 reads CASSFFGQGGGHQPQHF.

J is TRBJ2-3 and V is TRBV11-1; the TCRdb D gene call, TRBD2, has no DNA to confirm it. Per germline, CDR1 SGHAT and CDR2 FQDESV (reference sequence). This CDR3 region has 19 residues. CDR3 protein: CASSKKAGTSGASTDTQYF.

This chain links TRBV3-1 with TRBJ1-2; with no DNA, the TCRdb D assignment of TRBD1 cannot be verified. This CDR3 has 15 residues. The V gene's germline CDR1 is LGHDT and CDR2 YNNKEL (reference sequence). This chain's CDR3 is CASSQGTGLWNGYTF.

The chain uses TRBV7-2 and TRBJ2-5; without DNA, the TCRdb call of TRBD1 cannot be checked. The CDR3 sequence is 13 residues long. In germline, CDR1 is SGHTA, CDR2 FQGNSA. The CDR3 is CASRGGAQETQYF.